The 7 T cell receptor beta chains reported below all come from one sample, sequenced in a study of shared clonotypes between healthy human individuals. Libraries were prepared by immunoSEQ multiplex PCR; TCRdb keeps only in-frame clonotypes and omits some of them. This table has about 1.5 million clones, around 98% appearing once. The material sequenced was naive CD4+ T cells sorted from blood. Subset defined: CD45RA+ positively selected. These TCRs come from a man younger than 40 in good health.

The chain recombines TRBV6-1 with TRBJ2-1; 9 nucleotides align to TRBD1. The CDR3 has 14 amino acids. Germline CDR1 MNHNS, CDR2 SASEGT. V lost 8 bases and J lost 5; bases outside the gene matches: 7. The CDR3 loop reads CASFPTGGNNEQFF. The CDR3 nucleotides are TGTGCCAGCTTTCCGACAGGGGGGAACAATGAGCAGTTCTTC.

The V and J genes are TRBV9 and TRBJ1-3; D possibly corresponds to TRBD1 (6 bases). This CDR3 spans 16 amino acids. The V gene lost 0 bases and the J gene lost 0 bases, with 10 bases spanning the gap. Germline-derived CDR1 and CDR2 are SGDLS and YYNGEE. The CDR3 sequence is CASSVEGGLSGNTIYF. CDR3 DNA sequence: TGTGCCAGCAGCGTAGAGGGGGGGCTCTCTGGAAACACCATATATTTT.

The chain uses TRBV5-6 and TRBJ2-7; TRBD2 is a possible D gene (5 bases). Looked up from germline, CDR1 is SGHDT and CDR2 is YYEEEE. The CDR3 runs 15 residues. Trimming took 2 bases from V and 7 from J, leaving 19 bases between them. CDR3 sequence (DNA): TGTGCCAGCAGCTTAATCGGGCGCCTAACGGGGGAGCAGTACTTC. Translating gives CASSLIGRLTGEQYF.

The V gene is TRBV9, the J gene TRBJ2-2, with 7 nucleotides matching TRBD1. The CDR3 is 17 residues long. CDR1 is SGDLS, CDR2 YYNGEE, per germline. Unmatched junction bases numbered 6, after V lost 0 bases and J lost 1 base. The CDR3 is CASSVAPGQKNTGELFF. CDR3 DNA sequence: TGTGCCAGCAGCGTAGCCCCGGGACAGAAGAACACCGGGGAGCTGTTTTTT.

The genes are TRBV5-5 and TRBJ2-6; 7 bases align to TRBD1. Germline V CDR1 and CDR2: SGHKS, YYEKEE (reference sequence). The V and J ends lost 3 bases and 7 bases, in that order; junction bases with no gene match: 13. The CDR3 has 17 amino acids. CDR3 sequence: CASSSHSRDSLANVLTF. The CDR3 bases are TGTGCCAGCAGCTCGCACAGTCGGGACAGTTTAGCCAACGTCCTGACTTTC.

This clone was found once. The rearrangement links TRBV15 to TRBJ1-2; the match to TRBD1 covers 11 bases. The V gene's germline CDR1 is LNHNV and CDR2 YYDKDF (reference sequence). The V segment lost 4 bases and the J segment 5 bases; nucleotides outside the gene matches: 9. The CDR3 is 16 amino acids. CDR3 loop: CATSIRTGGSGYGYTF. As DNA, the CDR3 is TGTGCCACCAGCATTAGGACAGGGGGCTCGGGATATGGCTACACCTTC.

The DNA of the CDR3 is TGTGCCAGCAGCATTCTGGGGACAGGAGAAGAAAAACTGTTTTTT. Translation: CASSILGTGEEKLFF. This chain connects TRBV25-1 to TRBJ1-4; 8 bases fit TRBD1. The CDR3 totals 15 residues. The V and J ends lost 6 bases and 8 bases, in that order; junction bases with no gene match: 11. The germline V gene encodes CDR1 MGHDK and CDR2 SYGVNS. The whole variable domain, filled in from reference TRBV25-1 and TRBJ1-4, reads EADIYQTPRYLVIGTGKKITLECSQTMGHDKMYWYQQDPGMELHLIHYSYGVNSTEKGDLSSESTVSRIRTEHFPLTLESARPSHTSQYLCASSILGTGEEKLFFGSGTQLSVL.